The 19 T cell receptor beta chains presented below share a single source sample, sequenced in a study of neurological immune-mediated disorders. MiXCR was run by TCRdb on the 5' RACE reads, yielding one entry per CDR3 protein. Here the sample spans about 39,000 distinct CDR3 sequences, roughly 6.9% being singletons. The sample consisted of CD4+ T cells from blood. The receptor set was obtained from a man aged 50 or older in good health.

This clonotype came up many times. The V gene is TRBV7-8, the J gene TRBJ2-7, with 9 bases fitting TRBD2. This CDR3 region has 14 residues. Germline V gene lookup returns CDR1 SGHVS and CDR2 FQNEAQ. Trimming cost V 2 bases and J 4 bases; bases outside gene matches: 3. CDR3: CASSLRLAEYEQYF. CDR3 DNA sequence: TGTGCCAGCAGCTTAAGACTAGCGGAGTACGAGCAGTACTTC.

This clonotype occurred many times. At one end the junction does not follow the germline gene, possibly because of a read error. The chain joins TRBV11-2 to TRBJ2-3; D possibly corresponds to TRBD1 (6 bases). CDR3 length equals 15 residues. The V gene's germline CDR1 is SGHAT and CDR2 FQNNGV. The CDR3 nucleotides read TGTGCCAGCAGTTTAGACAGGATCCTCACAGATACGCAGTATTTT. Residues: CASSLDRILTDTQYF.

This clonotype was found many times. The chain joins TRBV19 to TRBJ1-5, with D possibly matching TRBD1 (5 bases). The CDR3 runs to 15 residues. V was cut by 3 bases and J by 7 bases, with 16 bases left in between. CDR1 and CDR2 from the germline V gene are LNHDA and SQIVND (reference sequence). CDR3: CASSMAAGVGQPQHF. For the CDR3, the DNA is TGTGCCAGTAGTATGGCGGCGGGGGTAGGGCAGCCCCAGCATTTT.

The table lists this clonotype with many counts. The V call is TRBV6-2 or TRBV6-3, the J call TRBJ2-1; D gene unclear. The germline gives CDR1 MNHEY, CDR2 SVGEGT. The CDR3 has 18 amino acids. V was clipped by 0 bases and J by 2 bases, with 17 bases between them. In DNA, the CDR3 is TGTGCCAGCAGTTACTCGATTCGTAGGACCGACCCCTACAATGAGCAGTTCTTC. Protein product: CASSYSIRRTDPYNEQFF.

This clonotype was recorded at least ten times. The chain recombines TRBV5-1 with TRBJ1-2; TRBD1 agrees at 9 bases. Trimming cost V 2 bases and J 3 bases; bases outside gene matches: 5. CDR3 size: 15 residues. The V gene's germline CDR1 is SGHRS and CDR2 YFSETQ. The CDR3 protein is CASSFSTGGDYGYTF. CDR3 nucleotides: TGCGCCAGCAGCTTTTCAACAGGGGGCGACTATGGCTACACCTTC.

This clonotype has a count of ten or more. This sequence joins TRBV28 and TRBJ2-5; D not certain. This CDR3 is built from 11 residues. Trimming left V 4 bases short and J 1 base short, with 1 base between. Germline CDR1 is MDHEN and CDR2 is SYDVKM. The CDR3 DNA follows: TGTGCCAGCAGTTCCCAAGAGACCCAGTACTTC. It is translated as CASSSQETQYF. Filled out from reference TRBV28 and TRBJ2-5, the complete variable domain reads DVKVTQSSRYLVKRTGEKVFLECVQDMDHENMFWYRQDPGLGLRLIYFSYDVKMKEKGDIPEGYSVSREKKERFSLILESASTNQTSMYLCASSSQETQYFGPGTRLLVL.

This clonotype was picked up many times. J is TRBJ2-3 and V is TRBV5-1; 12 bases are shared with TRBD1. The germline gives CDR1 SGHRS, CDR2 YFSETQ. Trimming took 4 bases from V and 5 from J; bases not matched to a gene: 11. The CDR3 consists of 17 residues. CDR3 region: CASSIPPGQGARDTQYF. The CDR3 DNA reads TGCGCCAGCAGCATCCCACCGGGACAGGGGGCTCGAGATACGCAGTATTTT.

This clonotype was observed at least ten times. The CDR3 DNA sequence: TGTGCCAGCAGCGTCAGGTGGGCTTATGATACGCAGTATTTT. Protein sequence: CASSVRWAYDTQYF. The rearrangement uses TRBV9 and TRBJ2-3, with D hard to call. Germline lookup yields CDR1 SGDLS and CDR2 YYNGEE. This CDR3 spans 14 amino acids. Trimming left V 2 bases short and J 6 bases short, with 13 bases between.

This clonotype showed up many times. The gene calls are TRBV28 and TRBJ2-3; 9 nucleotides match TRBD2. This CDR3 has 16 residues. Germline lookup yields CDR1 MDHEN and CDR2 SYDVKM. J gave up 3 bases and V 3 bases, and 7 bases lay outside the gene matches. Here the CDR3 reads CASSFFGLARTDTQYF. The CDR3 coding sequence is TGTGCCAGCAGTTTTTTCGGACTAGCGAGAACAGATACGCAGTATTTT.

This clonotype was detected ten times or more. The J gene is TRBJ2-7, the V gene TRBV7-2, with a weak D call TRBD2 (5 bases). The germline V gene encodes CDR1 SGHTA and CDR2 FQGNSA. The V end was cut by 6 bases, the J end by 6 bases, with 18 bases between. This CDR3 contains 14 residues. The CDR3 sequence: CASSVIGIPGEQYF. CDR3 bases: TGTGCCAGCAGTGTCATCGGGATCCCGGGCGAGCAGTACTTC.

This clonotype was counted at least ten times. The chain joins TRBV20-1 to TRBJ1-5; a possible D gene is TRBD1 (5 bases). CDR3 length: 15 residues. Germline assignment: CDR1 DFQATT and CDR2 SNEGSKA (reference sequence). Trimming removed 4 bases at V and 2 bases at J, with 15 bases between. The CDR3, as DNA: TGCAGTGCTACACCGACAGCGAGCGGCAATCAGCCCCAGCATTTT. Protein: CSATPTASGNQPQHF.

This clonotype occurred many times. The chain couples TRBV20-1 to TRBJ2-1; D tentatively reads TRBD1 or TRBD2 (5 bases each). Germline CDR1 is DFQATT and CDR2 is SNEGSKA (reference sequence). V was clipped by 0 bases and J by 0 bases, with 15 bases between them. The CDR3 sequence is 17 residues long. The CDR3 DNA follows: TGCAGTGCTAGAGATAGGGGAAGCGGACACTCCTACAATGAGCAGTTCTTC. This translates into CSARDRGSGHSYNEQFF.

In this sample, this clonotype turned up many times. This sequence joins TRBV27 and TRBJ2-1; 8 nucleotides agree with TRBD2. This CDR3 contains 15 residues. In germline, CDR1 is MNHEY, CDR2 SMNVEV (reference sequence). Trimming took 0 bases from V and 4 from J; bases not matched to a gene: 2. The CDR3 here is CASSLSAGVYNEQFF. Written as DNA, the CDR3 is TGTGCCAGCAGTTTATCAGCGGGAGTTTACAATGAGCAGTTCTTC.

This clonotype was counted many times. The V and J genes are TRBV5-5 and TRBJ1-5, with D maybe TRBD1 (5 bases). Germline-derived CDR1 and CDR2 are SGHKS and YYEKEE (reference sequence). V gave up 4 bases and J gave up 4 bases, with 9 bases separating them. The CDR3 is 13 amino acids. CDR3 loop: CASSPGPNQPQHF. CDR3 nucleotide sequence: TGTGCCAGCAGCCCGGGACCTAATCAGCCCCAGCATTTT.

This clonotype was recorded many times. CDR3 DNA: TGCGCCAGCAGCTTATTTTCCGGCTACGAGCAGTACTTC. Residues: CASSLFSGYEQYF. The chain employs TRBV5-1 and TRBJ2-7; D unresolved. The germline gives CDR1 SGHRS, CDR2 YFSETQ. The V gene lost 2 bases and the J gene lost 3 bases, with 9 bases spanning the gap. The CDR3 length is 13 residues.

This clonotype was seen ten or more times. V usage is TRBV4-1 and J usage is TRBJ2-2; 10 bases match TRBD2. The germline gives CDR1 MGHRA, CDR2 YSYEKL. The CDR3 consists of 16 residues. V shed 0 bases and J 7 bases; nucleotides not matched to a gene: 5. CDR3 DNA sequence: TGCGCCAGCAGCCAAGATCTAGCGGGAGTATTCGGGGAGCTGTTTTTT. The encoded protein is CASSQDLAGVFGELFF.

This clonotype was seen at least ten times. V is TRBV6-1 and J is TRBJ2-3; TRBD1 matches 8 bases. V lost 6 bases and J lost 2; bases outside the gene matches: 7. Germline-derived CDR1 and CDR2 are MNHNS and SASEGT. CDR3 length equals 15 residues. The CDR3 coding sequence is TGTGCCAGCAGAGAGGGACAGGCCTTCACAGATACGCAGTATTTT. It translates to CASREGQAFTDTQYF.

This chain uses TRBV20-1 with TRBJ2-5, with 8 bases identical to TRBD2. CDR1 is DFQATT, CDR2 SNEGSKA, per germline (reference sequence). This CDR3 is built from 14 residues. V was pared by 1 base and J by 7 bases, with 8 bases of the junction left unmatched. The CDR3 DNA is TGCAGTGCTAGAGCGGGAGGGCAGGGTCTGACCCAGTACTTC. Its translation: CSARAGGQGLTQYF.

This clonotype was seen at least ten times. The V and J genes are TRBV5-1 and TRBJ2-1; D not certain. Trimming took 1 base from V and 3 from J, leaving 11 bases between them. The CDR3 extends over 15 amino acids. The germline gives CDR1 SGHRS, CDR2 YFSETQ. CDR3 amino acids: CASSLTGLGYNEQFF. The CDR3 DNA reads as TGCGCCAGCAGCTTGACTGGTTTGGGCTACAATGAGCAGTTCTTC.